These 26 T cell receptor beta chains came from one sample sequenced in a study of T cell changes during pregnancy in multiple sclerosis. Clones were read by immunoSEQ multiplex PCR, and TCRdb kept only the in-frame ones, dropping some. The repertoire includes about 53,000 clones, about nine tenths of them detected once, and around 0.49% sits in the top ten. The sequenced sample was CD4+ T cells from peripheral blood mononuclear cells, obtained in the third trimester of pregnancy. Every receptor here comes from a female donor with multiple sclerosis, enrolled in a pregnancy study.

The chain has TRBV5-6 and TRBJ2-5; the D gene is possibly TRBD2 (5 bases). The germline V and J ends were trimmed by 0 bases and 5 bases, with 11 bases remaining between them. Germline V gene data show CDR1 as SGHDT and CDR2 as YYEEEE. The CDR3 loop spans 14 amino acids. CDR3 sequence (DNA): TGTGCCAGCAGCTTGGCGCGGCGGAGGGAGACCCAGTACTTC. This encodes CASSLARRRETQYF.

The chain uses TRBV6-1 and TRBJ2-3, with 8 positions matching TRBD2. The CDR3 spans 15 residues. V shed 4 bases and J 6 bases; nucleotides not matched to a gene: 9. Per the germline V gene, CDR1 is MNHNS and CDR2 is SASEGT. CDR3 DNA: TGTGCCAGCAGTGGATCCCGGGGGGGCCCCGATACGCAGTATTTT. Translation gives CASSGSRGGPDTQYF.

The chain recombines TRBV7-2 with TRBJ2-3; 14 bases line up with TRBD2. J gave up 0 bases and V 5 bases, and 7 bases lay outside the gene matches. Germline V lookup: CDR1 SGHTA, CDR2 FQGNSA. The CDR3 sequence is 18 residues long. CDR3 in DNA: TGTGCCAGCAGCCTAAGGACTAGCGGGGGGCGTAGCACAGATACGCAGTATTTT. This sequence encodes CASSLRTSGGRSTDTQYF.

The chain links TRBV7-9 to TRBJ2-7, with 12 bases fitting TRBD2. CDR3 size: 15 residues. The germline V gene has CDR1 SEHNR and CDR2 FQNEAQ (reference sequence). J lost 2 bases, V lost 5 bases, and 4 bases had no gene match. This CDR3 is CASSLASGGAYEQYF. As DNA, the CDR3 is TGTGCCAGCAGCCTCGCTAGCGGGGGGGCCTACGAGCAGTACTTC. The full variable domain, with the rest looked up from reference TRBV7-9 and TRBJ2-7, is DTGVSQNPRHKITKRGQNVTFRCDPISEHNRLYWYRQTLGQGPEFLTYFQNEAQLEKSRLLSDRFSAERPKGSFSTLEIQRTEQGDSAMYLCASSLASGGAYEQYFGPGTRLTVT.

The chain combines TRBV2 with TRBJ1-3; D gene ambiguous. The V gene's germline CDR1 is SNHLY and CDR2 FYNNEI. CDR3 length: 20 amino acids. V dropped 2 bases and J dropped 0 bases, with 23 bases sitting between them. CDR3 sequence: CASSEFSARSGLVSGNTIYF. The CDR3 DNA reads as TGTGCCAGCAGTGAATTCTCGGCACGGAGCGGGCTAGTCTCTGGAAACACCATATATTTT.

This chain uses TRBV9 with TRBJ2-1; D might be TRBD1 (7 bases). V gave up 4 bases and J gave up 12 bases, with 26 bases separating them. The CDR3 contains 16 residues. The V gene's germline CDR1 is SGDLS and CDR2 YYNGEE. CDR3 loop: CASSMRGDSALDGQFF. CDR3 DNA sequence: TGTGCCAGCAGCATGAGGGGGGACAGCGCCCTTGACGGGCAGTTCTTC.

V gene TRBV19 combines with J gene TRBJ1-2; D is uncertain. V was cut by 7 bases and J by 0 bases, with 9 bases left in between. Germline CDR1 is LNHDA and CDR2 is SQIVND (reference sequence). The CDR3 is made up of 13 amino acids. For the CDR3, the DNA is TGTGCCAGTACGGCGGGCTCTAACTATGGCTACACCTTC. Translation gives CASTAGSNYGYTF.

V usage is TRBV10-1 and J usage is TRBJ2-2, with D unclear. Per germline, CDR1 WNHNN and CDR2 SYGVQD (reference sequence). The V end lost 1 base, the J end lost 6 bases, and 12 bases lay between the germline ends. The CDR3 contains 15 residues. As DNA, the CDR3 is TGCGCCAGCAGTGAGTTGGCAGGATGGTCCGGGGAGCTGTTTTTT. Translation gives CASSELAGWSGELFF.

The chain is built from TRBV5-6 and TRBJ2-3; TRBD1 matches at 9 bases. The CDR3 extends over 15 amino acids. J gave up 5 bases and V 4 bases, and 8 bases lay outside the gene matches. CDR1 and CDR2 (germline): SGHDT, YYEEEE. The CDR3, as DNA: TGTGCCAGCAGCAAAGAACAGGGGGCAGTAGATACGCAGTATTTT. Translating it yields CASSKEQGAVDTQYF.

J is TRBJ2-1 and V is TRBV6-1; D not certain. The germline V and J ends were trimmed by 8 bases and 8 bases, with 10 bases remaining between them. Germline V gene lookup returns CDR1 MNHNS and CDR2 SASEGT. The CDR3 is 11 amino acids. As DNA, the CDR3 is TGTGCCAGCGGTAGTATCGATGAGCAGTTCTTC. This sequence encodes CASGSIDEQFF.

The chain combines TRBV7-3 with TRBJ2-1, with 8 bases fitting TRBD2. With 5 bases clipped from V and 5 bases from J, the junction kept 14 bases outside the gene matches. This CDR3 has 17 residues. Germline CDR1 and CDR2: SGHTA and FQGTGA. CDR3 amino acids: CASSPGGWRGRDNEQFF. The DNA of the CDR3 is TGTGCCAGCAGCCCGGGGGGGTGGAGGGGGAGAGACAATGAGCAGTTCTTC.

V and J are TRBV5-4 and TRBJ1-2, with a tentative D call TRBD1 (6 bases). The germline gives CDR1 SGHNT, CDR2 YYREEE (reference sequence). V was pared by 0 bases and J by 8 bases, with 11 bases between. The CDR3 spans 13 residues. The CDR3 sequence is CASSLAGDRGYTF. CDR3 bases: TGTGCCAGCAGCTTGGCAGGGGACCGCGGCTACACCTTC.

This clone showed up just a few times. This chain uses TRBV5-1 with TRBJ1-2; 7 nucleotides line up with TRBD1. This CDR3 region has 16 residues. V gave up 7 bases and J gave up 2 bases; unmatched junction bases: 14. Germline V gene lookup returns CDR1 SGHRS and CDR2 YFSETQ. CDR3 region: CASGTPPKQGNYGYTF. The CDR3 DNA reads as TGCGCCAGCGGAACACCTCCCAAACAGGGGAACTATGGCTACACCTTC.

This rearrangement joins TRBV4-2 to TRBJ2-1, with D possibly TRBD2 on 7 matching bases. CDR3 length equals 19 residues. V lost 0 bases and J 2 bases, leaving 20 bases between the germline ends. Germline V gene data show CDR1 as LGHNA and CDR2 as YNFKEQ. CDR3 sequence reads: CASSQDPRGGSGAYNEQFF. CDR3 coding DNA: TGTGCCAGCAGCCAAGATCCCAGGGGTGGAAGCGGGGCCTACAATGAGCAGTTCTTC.

This CDR3 is CASSLRGDRGNIQYF. CDR3 in DNA: TGTGCCAGCAGCTTGAGGGGGGACAGGGGAAACATTCAGTACTTC. The V call is TRBV5-8, the J call TRBJ2-4; 10 nucleotides match TRBD1. CDR1 is SGHTS and CDR2 is YDEGEE in the germline V gene. This CDR3 has 15 residues. J lost 6 bases, V lost 1 base, and 4 bases had no gene match.

The chain couples TRBV18 to TRBJ2-3; TRBD2 aligns across 14 bases. Trimming removed 5 bases from V and 3 bases from J; junction bases left unmatched: 10. Germline V gene sequence: CDR1 KGHSH, CDR2 LQKENI. The CDR3 runs to 18 residues. The DNA of the CDR3 is TGTGCCAGCTCAAGGGGACTAGCGGGGGTTGATCGGACAGATACGCAGTATTTT. It translates to CASSRGLAGVDRTDTQYF. The whole variable domain, remainder taken from reference TRBV18 and TRBJ2-3, is NAGVMQNPRHLVRRRGQEARLRCSPMKGHSHVYWYRQLPEEGLKFMVYLQKENIIDESGMPKERFSAEFPKEGPSILRIQQVVRGDSAAYFCASSRGLAGVDRTDTQYFGPGTRLTVL.

The V gene is TRBV7-3, the J gene TRBJ2-7; maybe TRBD1 (5 bases). From germline, CDR1 is SGHTA and CDR2 FQGTGA. Trimming took off 1 base at V and 4 bases at J, with 14 bases between the two ends. The CDR3 has 15 amino acids. CDR3 amino acids: CASSLNGREGYEQYF. The CDR3 DNA sequence: TGTGCCAGCAGCTTAAATGGCAGGGAAGGTTACGAGCAGTACTTC. Looking up the rest from reference TRBV7-3 and TRBJ2-7 gives the full variable domain: GAGVSQTPSNKVTEKGKYVELRCDPISGHTALYWYRQSLGQGPEFLIYFQGTGAADDSGLPNDRFFAVRPEGSVSTLKIQRTERGDSAVYLCASSLNGREGYEQYFGPGTRLTVT.

V usage is TRBV6-6 and J usage is TRBJ2-7; D may be TRBD2 (5 bases). The CDR3 has 13 amino acids. CDR1 and CDR2 from the germline V gene are MNHNY and SVGAGI (reference sequence). V was cut by 6 bases and J by 7 bases, with 16 bases left in between. The CDR3 DNA is TGTGCCAGCAGGACTCTAGCTCCCCCGGAGCAGTACTTC. Its translation: CASRTLAPPEQYF.

The chain recombines TRBV14 with TRBJ2-1; weak D call: TRBD1 (5 bases). V gave up 4 bases and J gave up 7 bases, with 14 bases separating them. In germline, CDR1 is SGHDN, CDR2 FVKESK. CDR3 size: 14 residues. The CDR3 DNA sequence: TGTGCCAGCAGCCGGAGCTTCTCAGGGAATGAGCAGTTCTTC. The encoded protein is CASSRSFSGNEQFF.

The chain joins TRBV5-5 to TRBJ1-5; D may be TRBD1 (6 bases). Per the germline V gene, CDR1 is SGHKS and CDR2 is YYEKEE (reference sequence). The CDR3 runs 15 residues. Trimming shortened V by 0 bases and J by 3 bases, and 10 bases separated the two germline ends. The CDR3 sequence: CASSLADRNNQPQHF. In nucleotides, the CDR3 is TGTGCCAGCAGCTTGGCCGACAGGAACAATCAGCCCCAGCATTTT.

V and J are TRBV9 and TRBJ1-2; 10 bases map to TRBD1. CDR3 length: 15 residues. The germline CDR1 and CDR2 sequences are SGDLS and YYNGEE. Trimming cost V 1 base and J 4 bases; bases outside gene matches: 4. The CDR3, as DNA: TGTGCCAGCAGCGTACCCGGGACAGGGGCCTATGGCTACACCTTC. Encoded protein: CASSVPGTGAYGYTF.

CDR3 in amino acids: CASSLRSREGYEQYF. The CDR3 DNA is TGTGCCAGCAGTTTAAGGTCCAGGGAGGGGTACGAGCAGTACTTC. The chain carries TRBV27 and TRBJ2-7; 7 bases are a match to TRBD2. Losses at the gene ends were 2 bases for V and 4 bases for J; bases not matched to a gene: 8. The V gene's germline CDR1 is MNHEY and CDR2 SMNVEV (reference sequence). The CDR3 has 15 residues.

The rearrangement joins TRBV5-1 to TRBJ2-5; weak D call: TRBD2 (6 bases). The CDR3 is 16 amino acids. Germline V gene lookup returns CDR1 SGHRS and CDR2 YFSETQ. The V and J ends lost 4 bases and 7 bases respectively, with 23 bases between them. DNA for the CDR3: TGCGCCAGCAGCGGGAGCCCTCAGGCGGGGTGGATGACCCAGTACTTC. Protein sequence: CASSGSPQAGWMTQYF.

This chain connects TRBV5-8 to TRBJ1-1; TRBD1 matches 7 bases. The J segment lost 2 bases and the V segment lost 4 bases, leaving 11 bases of the junction unmatched. The germline V gene encodes CDR1 SGHTS and CDR2 YDEGEE. CDR3 length equals 16 residues. The CDR3 nucleotides read TGTGCCAGCAGCCTAGACAGGGTAATCGTTAACACTGAAGCTTTCTTT. Protein sequence: CASSLDRVIVNTEAFF.

The J gene is TRBJ1-1, the V gene TRBV29-1, with 10 bases aligning to TRBD1. The CDR3 covers 21 residues. V shed 4 bases and J 0 bases; nucleotides not matched to a gene: 23. Germline V gene data show CDR1 as SQVTM and CDR2 as ANQGSEA. In nucleotides, the CDR3 is TGCAGCGTTGGATTTACTGGACAGTCCGGGACAGGGGACATACTGAACACTGAAGCTTTCTTT. Residues: CSVGFTGQSGTGDILNTEAFF. Drawing the rest from reference TRBV29-1 and TRBJ1-1, the complete variable domain is SAVISQKPSRDICQRGTSLTIQCQVDSQVTMMFWYRQQPGQSLTLIATANQGSEATYESGFVIDKFPISRPNLTFSTLTVSNMSPEDSSIYLCSVGFTGQSGTGDILNTEAFFGQGTRLTVV.

This chain links TRBV10-3 with TRBJ1-2, with a tentative D call TRBD1 (6 bases). V lost 11 bases and J 2 bases, leaving 12 bases between the germline ends. The CDR3 contains 12 residues. In germline, CDR1 is ENHRY, CDR2 SYGVKD. CDR3 sequence reads: CAASDRNYGYTF. In nucleotides, the CDR3 is TGTGCCGCCTCGGACAGAAACTATGGCTACACCTTC.